This T cell receptor beta chain emerged from a study of blood T cells in healthy people across ages. Using a J-beta primer mix together with a sample-barcoded 5' primer, a second PCR was run for about 6 to 11 cycles. Each cDNA molecule was tagged by a template-switch adaptor with 12 random nucleotides. Each CDR3 protein is one row after TCRdb ran MiXCR on the 5' RACE reads. The sample records some 780,000 distinct CDR3 sequences, just over 55% being singletons. The sample consisted of blood. The TCR was taken from a man between 40 and 49 years old in good health.

The CDR3 sequence: CASSQRHLAGGYNEQFF. CDR3 coding DNA: TGTGCCAGCAGCCAAAGGCACCTAGCGGGGGGTTACAATGAGCAGTTCTTC. The chain combines TRBV3-1 with TRBJ2-1; 11 positions agree with TRBD2. This CDR3 is built from 17 residues. CDR1 and CDR2 (germline): LGHDT, YNNKEL (reference sequence). The junction had 7 bases not matched to a gene; V was cut back by 2 bases and J by 4 bases.